The clone carrying this TCR beta chain has more than one count but fewer than ten. Antigen: not known. PCR primers comprised 60 Vbeta and 13 Jbeta primers. As originally analysed: An analysis that came later counted some 80 million unique TCR beta chains, around 10 million shared. TCRdb's table, derived via immunoSEQ multiplex PCR, lists solely in-frame clones and lacks some. V and J calls and clone size are those listed in that table; D and trimming were worked out from the DNA. The sample lists about 130,000 clones; approximately 8.7% were seen once. The CDR3 extends over 14 amino acids. Trimming shortened V by 5 bases and J by 1 base, and 8 bases separated the two germline ends. Per the germline V gene, CDR1 is SGHDN and CDR2 is FVKESK. The data originate from a study of cytomegalovirus exposure and HLA in healthy donors. Study-wide findings and caveats: Earlier findings revealed that most TCR beta V segments proved productive either about 87% or about 30% of the time. Reports indicated that the classifier achieved high specificity and sensitivity in diagnosing cytomegalovirus status.

The J gene is TRBJ2-2, the V gene TRBV14, with TRBD2 as a possible D gene (5 bases). The sample consisted of PBMCs. The receptor comes from a man in his forties in good health and CMV-seronegative. The CDR3 sequence: CASSRERNTGELFF. CDR3 nucleotide sequence: TGTGCCAGCAGCAGGGAGAGGAACACCGGGGAGCTGTTTTTT.